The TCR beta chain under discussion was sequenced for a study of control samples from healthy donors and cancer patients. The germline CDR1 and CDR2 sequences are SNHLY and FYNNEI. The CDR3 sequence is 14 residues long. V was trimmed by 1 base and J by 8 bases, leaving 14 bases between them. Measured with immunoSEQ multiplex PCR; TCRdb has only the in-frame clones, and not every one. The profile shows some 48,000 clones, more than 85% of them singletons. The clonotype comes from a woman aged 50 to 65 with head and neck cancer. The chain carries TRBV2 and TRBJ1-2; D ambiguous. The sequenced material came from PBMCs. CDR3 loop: CASSEGFVGQGYTF. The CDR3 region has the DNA TGTGCCAGCAGTGAAGGATTCGTTGGGCAAGGCTACACCTTC.